This entry features one TCR beta chain sequence. These data come from a study of cytomegalovirus exposure and HLA in healthy donors. V was cut by 1 base and J by 6 bases, with 16 bases left in between. Germline loops: CDR1 SGHAT, CDR2 FQNNGV. The CDR3 consists of 15 residues. Amplification used 60 Vbeta primers and 13 Jbeta primers. The repertoire was sequenced with immunoSEQ multiplex PCR; TCRdb's copy has only in-frame clones and lacks some. The table lists 150,000 to 200,000 clones, 70% to 90% of them singletons. V gene TRBV11-2 combines with J gene TRBJ2-7, with D maybe TRBD2 (6 bases). This sequence originates from a woman younger than 35 in good health and CMV-seronegative. What was sequenced was PBMCs. This chain's CDR3 is CASSLARGTPAEQYF. The CDR3 DNA reads TGTGCCAGCAGCTTAGCGCGGGGCACGCCTGCCGAGCAGTACTTC.